This TCR beta chain stems from a study of blood T cell repertoires in COVID-19. Study as a whole: T cells, B-cell-depleted T cells, or PBMCs provided the cDNA or gDNA that served as material.

Original processing notes: It was from reference gene primer amplification that nucleated cell counts were estimated. Sequenced by immunoSEQ multiplex PCR; TCRdb stores in-frame clones only, minus some. For V, J and clone size, that table is used; D and trimming come from the DNA. The profile shows 45,000 to 70,000 clones, around 90% of them singletons. Trimming removed 4 bases at V and 5 bases at J, with 21 bases between. This CDR3 has 16 residues. Germline CDR1 reads SGHRS; CDR2 reads YFSETQ. The V and J genes are TRBV5-1 and TRBJ2-5; a weak D match, TRBD2 (6 bases). The source of this sequence is a woman of 80 years or more with COVID-19, enrolled during active disease. The sample was peripheral blood. The CDR3 protein is CASSSGLFLAEETQYF. The CDR3 region has the DNA TGCGCCAGCAGCAGCGGACTATTCTTAGCCGAGGAGACCCAGTACTTC.